This TCR beta chain appears in the sequencing data of a study of T-cell reconstitution after alpha-beta-depleted transplantation in children. The CDR3 extends over 16 amino acids. Looked up from germline, CDR1 is SGDLS and CDR2 is YYNGEE. V lost 0 bases, J lost 3 bases, and 8 bases stayed unmatched. Unique molecular identifiers featured in how the TCRbeta library was prepared. MiXCR, applied by TCRdb to the PCR reads, yields one record per CDR3 protein. The sample lists 450,000 to 600,000 distinct CDR3 sequences, about 17% occurring once. In this sample, this clonotype turned up a few times. The sequences come from PBMCs from the stem cell graft donor, collected from the stem cell graft. The V and J genes are TRBV9 and TRBJ2-7; 8 bases are shared with TRBD1. The receptor was isolated from a human donor who donated a stem cell graft to a child with acute lymphoblastic leukemia. The CDR3 sequence is CASSVATGTGLYEQYF. CDR3 nucleotide sequence: TGTGCCAGCAGCGTAGCTACAGGGACAGGTCTCTACGAGCAGTACTTC.